These T cell receptor beta chains were read from a single sample in a study of T cell clones after liver transplantation. Clones were read by immunoSEQ multiplex PCR, and TCRdb kept only the in-frame ones, dropping some. Of fewer than 85,000 clones detected, 80% appear once; the ten largest clones hold about 0.79%. The material sequenced was CD4+ T cells from blood, taken 12 months after liver transplant. These TCRs come from a human patient who received a liver transplant. Some of the T cells might come from the graft donor. CDR3s include the opening cysteine and the closing phenylalanine or tryptophan. Fields, in order: clone size, V gene, J gene, CDR3 length, D gene, CDR3 protein, CDR3 DNA. A D gene is named only where the DNA matches it firmly. The size field is filled for only some rows; it gives once, few, many or a size class.

size: -; V: TRBV5-5; J: TRBJ1-3; length: 12; D: -; CDR3: CASSYGGNTIYF; DNA: TGTGCCAGCAGCTACGGCGGAAACACCATATATTTT
size: -; V: TRBV5-1; J: TRBJ1-1; length: 15; D: -; CDR3: CASSLAVRVGLEAFF; DNA: TGCGCCAGCAGCTTGGCCGTTCGTGTGGGCTTGGAAGCTTTCTTT
size: -; V: TRBV18; J: TRBJ2-3; length: 15; D: -; CDR3: CASSPPRGVSDTQYF; DNA: TGTGCCAGCTCACCACCTAGAGGGGTGTCAGATACGCAGTATTTT
size: -; V: TRBV5-1; J: TRBJ1-1; length: 15; D: -; CDR3: CASSFGQMENTEAFF; DNA: TGCGCCAGCAGCTTCGGACAGATGGAGAACACTGAAGCTTTCTTT
size: -; V: TRBV7-2; J: TRBJ1-1; length: 14; D: TRBD1; CDR3: CASSAFQGDAEAFF; DNA: TGTGCCAGCAGCGCCTTCCAGGGGGACGCTGAAGCTTTCTTT
size: once; V: TRBV5-1; J: TRBJ1-1; length: 13; D: -; CDR3: CASSPDSNTEAFF; DNA: TGCGCCAGCAGCCCCGACAGTAACACTGAAGCTTTCTTT
size: few; V: TRBV11-3; J: TRBJ2-1; length: 17; D: TRBD2; CDR3: CASSLEGASGSRNEQFF; DNA: TGTGCCAGCAGCTTAGAAGGGGCTAGCGGGAGTCGGAATGAGCAGTTCTTC
size: -; V: TRBV6-1; J: TRBJ2-7; length: 13; D: -; CDR3: CASMGTPSYEQYF; DNA: TGTGCCAGCATGGGGACTCCATCCTACGAGCAGTACTTC
size: -; V: TRBV10-3; J: TRBJ2-1; length: 11; D: -; CDR3: CAIDANNEQFF; DNA: TGTGCCATTGACGCTAACAATGAGCAGTTCTTC
size: -; V: TRBV28; J: TRBJ2-7; length: 15; D: TRBD2; CDR3: CASSSPGGRGHEQYF; DNA: TGTGCCAGCAGTTCCCCGGGGGGGAGGGGCCACGAGCAGTACTTC
size: -; V: TRBV4-1; J: TRBJ1-1; length: 19; D: -; CDR3: CASSQRRLRDGGRDTEAFF; DNA: TGCGCCAGCAGCCAAAGGCGCTTGAGGGATGGGGGACGGGACACTGAAGCTTTCTTT
size: -; V: TRBV19; J: TRBJ2-5; length: 17; D: TRBD2; CDR3: CASSRRLAGGPGETQYF; DNA: TGTGCCAGTAGTAGAAGACTAGCGGGAGGGCCGGGGGAGACCCAGTACTTC
size: -; V: TRBV2; J: TRBJ1-5; length: 15; D: -; CDR3: CASRPGSSHNQPQHF; DNA: TGTGCCAGCAGACCCGGGTCTTCTCACAATCAGCCCCAGCATTTT
size: -; V: TRBV7-8; J: TRBJ2-7; length: 14; D: -; CDR3: CASSLRPERVPPYF; DNA: TGTGCCAGCAGCCTTCGGCCGGAGCGGGTGCCCCCGTACTTC
size: -; V: TRBV5-1; J: TRBJ2-4; length: 13; D: -; CDR3: CASSSEGGGIQYF; DNA: TGCGCCAGCAGCTCCGAGGGGGGAGGCATTCAGTACTTC
size: -; V: TRBV11-3; J: TRBJ2-5; length: 15; D: TRBD2; CDR3: CASSLGTSDQETQYF; DNA: TGTGCCAGCAGCTTGGGGACTAGCGACCAAGAGACCCAGTACTTC
size: -; V: TRBV28; J: TRBJ2-3; length: 18; D: TRBD2; CDR3: CASSLGGTSGLFTDTQYF; DNA: TGTGCCAGCAGTTTAGGGGGGACTAGCGGGCTTTTCACAGATACGCAGTATTTT
size: -; V: TRBV10-1; J: TRBJ2-4; length: 20; D: TRBD2; CDR3: CASLERGLAGPYPPKNIQYF; DNA: TGCGCCAGCCTTGAGAGGGGACTAGCGGGCCCGTACCCCCCCAAAAACATTCAGTACTTC
size: -; V: TRBV5-1; J: TRBJ1-1; length: 14; D: -; CDR3: CASSFGGGDTEAFF; DNA: TGCGCCAGCAGCTTTGGCGGGGGGGACACTGAAGCTTTCTTT
size: -; V: TRBV4-1; J: TRBJ1-2; length: 15; D: -; CDR3: CASSQDITGGRGYTF; DNA: TGCGCCAGCAGCCAAGATATCACGGGGGGCCGGGGCTACACCTTC
size: once; V: TRBV5-1; J: TRBJ1-5; length: 13; D: -; CDR3: CASSLPSNQPQHF; DNA: TGCGCCAGCAGCTTGCCCAGCAATCAGCCCCAGCATTTT
size: -; V: TRBV7-9; J: TRBJ2-5; length: 14; D: -; CDR3: CASSLTRGGETQYF; DNA: TGTGCCAGCAGCTTAACTAGAGGGGGGGAGACCCAGTACTTC
size: -; V: TRBV6-4; J: TRBJ1-1; length: 14; D: TRBD1; CDR3: CASRGQGGNTEAFF; DNA: TGTGCCAGCAGGGGACAGGGAGGGAACACTGAAGCTTTCTTT
size: -; V: TRBV27; J: TRBJ2-3; length: 14; D: -; CDR3: CASKTSRSTDTQYF; DNA: TGTGCCAGCAAAACATCTCGTAGCACAGATACGCAGTATTTT
size: few; V: TRBV18; J: TRBJ1-1; length: 14; D: -; CDR3: CASSPTGFGTEAFF; DNA: TGTGCCAGCTCACCTACAGGGTTTGGCACTGAAGCTTTCTTT
size: -; V: TRBV2; J: TRBJ1-2; length: 15; D: -; CDR3: CASRLTSTPNYGYTF; DNA: TGTGCCAGCAGACTGACAAGTACTCCTAACTATGGCTACACCTTC
size: -; V: TRBV6-5; J: TRBJ1-3; length: 15; D: -; CDR3: CASSYRRRSGNTIYF; DNA: TGTGCCAGCAGTTACCGACGTCGCTCTGGAAACACCATATATTTT
size: -; V: TRBV19; J: TRBJ1-1; length: 15; D: TRBD1; CDR3: CASSPRQGMNTEAFF; DNA: TGTGCCAGTAGTCCCCGACAGGGAATGAACACTGAAGCTTTCTTT
size: few; V: TRBV30; J: TRBJ1-2; length: 12; D: -; CDR3: CAWSVREDGYTF; DNA: TGTGCCTGGAGTGTACGGGAGGATGGCTACACCTTC
size: -; V: TRBV30; J: TRBJ1-2; length: 11; D: -; CDR3: CAWFGIYGYTF; DNA: TGTGCCTGGTTCGGGATTTATGGCTACACCTTC
size: -; V: TRBV6-6; J: TRBJ2-7; length: 16; D: -; CDR3: CASSYGAGPIRNEQYF; DNA: TGTGCCAGCAGTTACGGAGCGGGCCCCATCCGGAACGAGCAGTACTTC
size: once; V: TRBV30; J: TRBJ2-5; length: 14; D: -; CDR3: CAWSVLGGRETQYF; DNA: TGTGCCTGGAGTGTACTAGGGGGTCGTGAGACCCAGTACTTC
size: -; V: TRBV28; J: TRBJ2-7; length: 12; D: TRBD1; CDR3: CAIRDSTYEQYF; DNA: TGTGCCATCCGGGACAGTACCTACGAGCAGTACTTC
size: -; V: TRBV4-3; J: TRBJ2-5; length: 16; D: -; CDR3: CASSQSPLWVGETQYF; DNA: TGCGCCAGCAGCCAATCTCCCCTCTGGGTAGGAGAGACCCAGTACTTC
size: -; V: TRBV5-1; J: TRBJ2-2; length: 14; D: TRBD1; CDR3: CASSLAQGAGELFF; DNA: TGCGCCAGCAGCTTGGCCCAGGGGGCCGGGGAGCTGTTTTTT
size: -; V: TRBV4-1; J: TRBJ1-2; length: 15; D: -; CDR3: CASSQAWGLGYGYTF; DNA: TGCGCCAGCAGCCAAGCCTGGGGCTTGGGCTATGGCTACACCTTC
size: -; V: TRBV6-1; J: TRBJ2-7; length: 15; D: -; CDR3: CATTTVAGSTYEQYF; DNA: TGTGCCACTACTACGGTTGCGGGATCGACCTACGAGCAGTACTTC
size: -; V: TRBV10-3; J: TRBJ2-2; length: 17; D: TRBD2; CDR3: CAISEPRLAASTGELFF; DNA: TGTGCCATCAGTGAGCCGAGACTAGCGGCCTCCACCGGGGAGCTGTTTTTT
size: -; V: TRBV11-2; J: TRBJ2-3; length: 15; D: -; CDR3: CASSYPRGGRDTQYF; DNA: TGTGCCAGCAGCTACCCTCGGGGAGGTCGGGATACGCAGTATTTT
size: -; V: TRBV7-2; J: TRBJ1-1; length: 13; D: -; CDR3: CASRTGSHTEAFF; DNA: TGTGCCAGCAGGACGGGGTCGCACACTGAAGCTTTCTTT
size: -; V: TRBV28; J: TRBJ1-1; length: 13; D: -; CDR3: CASSFKAYTEAFF; DNA: TGTGCCAGCAGTTTTAAGGCATACACTGAAGCTTTCTTT
size: once; V: TRBV9; J: TRBJ2-3; length: 15; D: -; CDR3: CASSERDLSTDTQYF; DNA: TGTGCCAGCAGCGAAAGGGACCTTAGCACAGATACGCAGTATTTT
size: -; V: TRBV20-1; J: TRBJ2-5; length: 11; D: -; CDR3: CSAPDQETQYF; DNA: TGCAGTGCTCCCGATCAAGAGACCCAGTACTTC
size: once; V: TRBV5-1; J: TRBJ1-4; length: 15; D: -; CDR3: CASRPQGTANEKLFF; DNA: TGCGCCAGCAGGCCCCAGGGGACCGCTAATGAAAAACTGTTTTTT
size: once; V: TRBV18; J: TRBJ2-5; length: 15; D: -; CDR3: CASLRDGGFQETQYF; DNA: TGTGCCAGCCTCCGGGACGGAGGATTCCAAGAGACCCAGTACTTC